These T cell receptor beta chains were read from a single sample in a study of blood T cell repertoires in COVID-19. The data were produced by immunoSEQ multiplex PCR, yet TCRdb's version contains in-frame clones alone and is incomplete. The sample has 150,000 to 200,000 clones, about nine tenths seen once. The sample taken for sequencing was peripheral blood. These receptor sequences come from a man aged 35 to 55 with acute or convalescent COVID-19. Both conserved end residues are part of each CDR3. The D gene is left open where the match is weak. The listing skips clone size in some rows; elsewhere it reads once, few, many or a size class.

j_call clone_size v_call d_call cdr3_aa cdr3_nt
TRBJ1-5 NA TRBV6-2/TRBV6-3 NA CASSSGRGFNQPQHF TGTGCCAGCAGTTCCGGCCGGGGTTTCAATCAGCCCCAGCATTTT
TRBJ2-3 NA TRBV6-4 NA CASSDSAIEGTDTQYF TGTGCCAGCAGTGACTCGGCGATAGAGGGCACAGATACGCAGTATTTT
TRBJ2-3 NA TRBV29-1 TRBD2 CSVPGLAGRTDTQYF TGCAGCGTTCCTGGACTAGCGGGCCGTACAGATACGCAGTATTTT
TRBJ2-7 once TRBV3-1/TRBV3-2 NA CASSQRGTDNEQYF TGTGCCAGCAGCCAACGCGGGACGGACAACGAGCAGTACTTC
TRBJ2-7 NA TRBV6-5 TRBD1 CASRKDRGLHEQYF TGTGCCAGCAGAAAGGACAGGGGGCTCCACGAGCAGTACTTC
TRBJ2-7 NA TRBV11-2 NA CASSLVGSRGYYEQYF TGTGCCAGCAGCTTAGTCGGGTCCAGGGGTTACTACGAGCAGTACTTC
TRBJ2-1 NA TRBV21-1 NA CASSNGLRQGVYNEQFF TGTGCCAGCAGCAACGGCCTGAGACAGGGGGTCTACAATGAGCAGTTCTTC
TRBJ2-5 NA TRBV7-2 NA CASSLNWAGQETQYF TGTGCCAGCAGCTTAAATTGGGCGGGCCAAGAGACCCAGTACTTC
TRBJ1-6 NA TRBV2 NA CASSATLSPLHF TGTGCCAGCAGTGCTACCCTGTCACCCCTCCACTTT
TRBJ2-2 NA TRBV28 NA CASSPPITGELFF TGTGCCAGCAGTCCCCCAATCACCGGGGAGCTGTTTTTT
TRBJ1-2 NA TRBV3-1/TRBV3-2 TRBD1 CASSRVGTGFYGYTF TGTGCCAGCAGCCGGGTTGGGACAGGGTTTTACGGCTACACCTTC
TRBJ1-5 NA TRBV6-6 NA CASSSRGGNQPQHF TGTGCCAGCAGTTCCCGCGGGGGGAATCAGCCCCAGCATTTT
TRBJ1-4 NA TRBV24-1 TRBD1 CATSDSGTDEKLFF TGTGCCACCAGTGACTCCGGGACAGATGAAAAACTGTTTTTT
TRBJ2-7 NA TRBV10-1 NA CASSGRQRDEQYF TGCGCCAGCAGTGGGAGGCAGAGGGACGAGCAGTACTTC
TRBJ1-2 NA TRBV4-2 NA CASSQGTETNYGYTF TGTGCCAGCAGCCAAGGGACAGAGACTAACTATGGCTACACCTTC
TRBJ2-7 NA TRBV5-1 TRBD2 CASSLDARGGYEQYF TGCGCCAGCAGCTTGGATGCGCGGGGGGGTTACGAGCAGTACTTC
TRBJ2-3 NA TRBV20-1 NA CSAITPDTQYF TGCAGTGCAATAACACCAGATACGCAGTATTTT
TRBJ1-2 NA TRBV9 TRBD1 CASSKGQGGYGYTF TGTGCCAGCAGCAAAGGACAGGGTGGCTATGGCTACACCTTC
TRBJ2-2 NA TRBV5-1 TRBD2 CASSYAGGPTGELFF TGCGCCAGCAGCTACGCGGGGGGGCCCACCGGGGAGCTGTTTTTT
TRBJ1-4 NA TRBV6-1 TRBD1 CASSDLWTGGNEKLFF TGTGCCAGCAGTGATCTTTGGACAGGTGGAAATGAAAAACTGTTTTTT
TRBJ1-1 few TRBV27 TRBD1 CASSLSGTGNTEAFF TGTGCCAGCAGTTTATCAGGGACAGGGAACACTGAAGCTTTCTTT
TRBJ1-1 NA TRBV6-5 NA CASSQGLGTEAFF TGTGCCAGCAGTCAGGGCCTCGGCACTGAAGCTTTCTTT
TRBJ2-5 once TRBV5-6 NA CASSLRAGVEETQYF TGTGCCAGCAGCTTGAGGGCAGGGGTGGAAGAGACCCAGTACTTC
TRBJ2-1 NA TRBV27 TRBD1 CASSVDVSGTGPYNEQFF TGTGCCAGCAGCGTCGACGTTTCGGGGACAGGCCCCTACAATGAGCAGTTCTTC
TRBJ2-1 NA TRBV7-3 NA CASSNKESEQFF TGTGCCAGCAGCAATAAAGAGTCTGAGCAGTTCTTC
TRBJ1-6 NA TRBV5-6 NA CASSVGSGSLNSPLHF TGTGCCAGCAGCGTGGGGAGCGGGAGCTTGAATTCACCCCTCCACTTT
TRBJ2-5 NA TRBV9 NA CASSVGGTYQETQYF TGTGCCAGCAGCGTAGGCGGCACCTACCAAGAGACCCAGTACTTC
TRBJ1-1 NA TRBV5-1 NA CASRRGNSVNTEAFF TGCGCCAGCAGACGAGGGAATAGCGTGAACACTGAAGCTTTCTTT
TRBJ1-2 once TRBV29-1 NA CSVQFETRGYTF TGCAGCGTTCAGTTCGAAACCCGTGGCTACACCTTC
TRBJ1-5 NA TRBV7-2 TRBD1 CASSLVGTVNQPQHF TGTGCCAGCAGCTTAGTGGGGACAGTCAATCAGCCCCAGCATTTT
TRBJ2-1 NA TRBV25-1 NA CASSRWAGDDGEQFF TGTGCCAGCAGTCGTTGGGCAGGGGACGACGGTGAGCAGTTCTTC
TRBJ1-3 NA TRBV4-1 NA CASSPDQDSGNTIYF TGCGCCAGCAGTCCCGATCAGGACTCTGGAAACACCATATATTTT
TRBJ2-5 NA TRBV6-5 TRBD2 CASSTLAGVQETQYF TGTGCCAGCAGTACTCTAGCGGGGGTCCAAGAGACCCAGTACTTC
TRBJ2-3 NA TRBV4-3 NA CASSQSGFDTQYF TGCGCCAGCAGCCAATCAGGGTTCGATACGCAGTATTTT
TRBJ1-1 NA TRBV12-5 TRBD1 CASGLAQGAEAFF TGTGCTAGTGGTTTGGCTCAGGGGGCTGAAGCTTTCTTT
TRBJ2-1 NA TRBV28 TRBD2 CASRFRAGGSDEQFF TGTGCCAGCAGGTTTAGAGCGGGGGGATCCGATGAGCAGTTCTTC
TRBJ1-5 NA TRBV6-5 NA CAVRRGNQPQHF TGTGCCGTACGGCGGGGCAATCAGCCCCAGCATTTT
TRBJ1-1 NA TRBV5-5 NA CASSRTNTEAFF TGTGCCAGCAGCCGCACAAACACGGAAGCTTTCTTT